This T cell receptor beta chain was sequenced for a study of blood T cells in healthy people across ages. Study-level results: A strong correlation between TCR beta diversity and naive T cell percentage was seen.

Germline assignment: CDR1 DFQATT and CDR2 SNEGSKA (reference sequence). Trimming took off 8 bases at V and 6 bases at J, with 8 bases between the two ends. CDR3 length: 10 amino acids. About this clonotype itself: Antigen unknown.

A J-beta primer mix and a sample-barcoded 5' primer were used in a second PCR of roughly 6 to 11 cycles. With 12 random nucleotides, a template-switch adaptor tagged each individual cDNA molecule. TCRdb ran MiXCR on the 5' RACE reads and lists one entry per CDR3 protein. Of roughly 900,000 distinct CDR3 sequences listed, about 48% are singletons. J is TRBJ2-1 and V is TRBV20-1; the D gene is possibly TRBD1 (6 bases). The TCR was taken from a man aged 25-45 years in good health. The source material was blood. Here the CDR3 reads CSSQGNEQFF. The CDR3 DNA reads TGCAGTTCACAGGGCAATGAGCAGTTCTTC.